The source of this T cell receptor beta chain is a study of T-cell reconstitution after alpha-beta-depleted transplantation in children. TCRbeta library preparation incorporated unique molecular identifiers. TCRdb called the PCR reads again in MiXCR, with one record for every CDR3 protein. The sample has some 350,000 distinct CDR3 sequences, over 9% seen once; the top ten hold approximately 2.3%. V shed 3 bases and J shed 4 bases, with 9 bases lying between them. Germline lookup yields CDR1 SGHTA and CDR2 FQGTGA. CDR3 length: 13 residues. The chain recombines TRBV7-3 with TRBJ2-5, with D possibly being TRBD1 (6 bases). This clonotype originated in a human donor who donated a stem cell graft to a child with acute lymphoblastic leukemia. Source: PBMCs from the stem cell graft donor, taken from the stem cell graft. Written as DNA, the CDR3 is TGTGCCAGCAGCTTTGAACAGGGAGAGACCCAGTACTTC. Amino acid sequence: CASSFEQGETQYF.